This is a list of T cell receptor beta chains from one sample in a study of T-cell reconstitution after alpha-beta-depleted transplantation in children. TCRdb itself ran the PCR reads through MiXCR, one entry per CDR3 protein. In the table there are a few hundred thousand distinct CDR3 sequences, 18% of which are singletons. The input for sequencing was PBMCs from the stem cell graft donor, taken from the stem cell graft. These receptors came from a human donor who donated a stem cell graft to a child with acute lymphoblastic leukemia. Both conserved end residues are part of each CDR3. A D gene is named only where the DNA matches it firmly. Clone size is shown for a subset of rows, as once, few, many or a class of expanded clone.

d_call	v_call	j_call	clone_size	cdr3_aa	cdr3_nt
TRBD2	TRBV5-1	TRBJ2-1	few	CASSLFREANNEQFF	TGCGCCAGCAGCTTATTCCGGGAGGCAAACAATGAGCAGTTCTTC
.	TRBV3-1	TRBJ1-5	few	CASSQSNQPQHF	TGTGCCAGCAGCCAAAGTAATCAGCCCCAGCATTTT
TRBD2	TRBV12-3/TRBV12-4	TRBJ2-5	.	CASRQTSGRIETQYF	TGTGCCAGCAGACAGACTAGCGGGAGGATAGAGACCCAGTACTTC
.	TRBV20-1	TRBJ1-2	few	CSARDLSPYGYTF	TGCAGTGCTAGAGATCTCAGTCCTTACGGCTACACCTTC
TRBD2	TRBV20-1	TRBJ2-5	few	CSAGTSGRALIPQYF	TGCAGTGCCGGGACTAGCGGGAGGGCCCTGATCCCGCAGTACTTC
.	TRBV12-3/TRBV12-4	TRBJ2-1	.	CASSLESHNEQFF	TGTGCCAGCAGTTTAGAATCCCACAATGAGCAGTTCTTC
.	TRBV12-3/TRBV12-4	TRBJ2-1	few	CASSFGEWGNEQFF	TGTGCCAGCAGTTTTGGCGAATGGGGCAATGAGCAGTTCTTC
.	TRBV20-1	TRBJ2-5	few	CSARYLQGGFQETQYF	TGCAGTGCTAGGTATTTGCAGGGCGGATTTCAAGAGACCCAGTACTTC
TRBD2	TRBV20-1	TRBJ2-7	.	CSADGLATYEQYF	TGCAGTGCCGACGGACTAGCGACCTACGAGCAGTACTTC
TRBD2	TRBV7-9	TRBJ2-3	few	CASSRPYSGSTDTQYF	TGTGCCAGCAGCCGTCCATATAGCGGGAGTACAGATACGCAGTATTTT
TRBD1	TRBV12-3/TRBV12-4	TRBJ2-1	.	CASSRPGTGAFDEQFF	TGTGCCAGCAGCCGTCCCGGGACAGGGGCCTTCGATGAGCAGTTCTTC
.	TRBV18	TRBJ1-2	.	CASSPLARNYGYTF	TGTGCCAGCTCACCACTGGCACGGAACTATGGCTACACCTTC
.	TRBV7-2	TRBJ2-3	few	CASSRQGGGTDTQYF	TGTGCCAGCAGTAGACAGGGAGGGGGCACAGATACGCAGTATTTT
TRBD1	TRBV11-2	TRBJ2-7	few	CASSSETGIRRPSYEQYF	TGTGCCAGCAGCTCTGAGACAGGGATCCGTCGTCCCTCCTACGAGCAGTACTTC
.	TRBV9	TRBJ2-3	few	CASSVAPHLRTDTQYF	TGTGCCAGCAGCGTGGCCCCCCATCTACGCACAGATACGCAGTATTTT
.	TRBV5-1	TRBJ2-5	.	CASSIRPRDEETQYF	TGCGCCAGCAGCATACGGCCCAGGGACGAGGAGACCCAGTACTTC
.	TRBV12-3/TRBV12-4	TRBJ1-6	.	CACGGANSPLHF	TGTGCCTGCGGGGGCGCTAATTCACCCCTCCACTTT